Given below is one T cell receptor beta chain in context. What it binds is not known. The table came from immunoSEQ multiplex PCR; TCRdb's copy has only in-frame clones and leaves some out. This repertoire shows around 77,000 clones, 85% to 90% found once; its top ten account for 0.5% to 0.85%. This entry comes from a study of OX40 agonist ivuxolimab in advanced cancers. Regarding the study as a whole: With doses of 0.1-3.0 mg/kg, partial responders showed among the lowest clonal expansion.

This CDR3 has 16 amino acids. With 0 bases clipped from V and 2 bases from J, the junction kept 7 bases outside the gene matches. Per the germline V gene, CDR1 is SGDLS and CDR2 is YYNGEE. Material: CD4+ or CD8+ T cells sorted from blood, obtained in a trial of the OX40 agonist ivuxolimab. The receptor comes from an adult with an advanced solid tumor such as melanoma, head and neck, liver or kidney cancer. The gene calls are TRBV9 and TRBJ2-5; 7 bases agree with TRBD2. The CDR3 nucleotides read TGTGCCAGCAGCGTAGGGTCTAGCGGTAAACAAGAGACCCAGTACTTC. Its protein is CASSVGSSGKQETQYF.